These 30 T cell receptor beta chains share one sample of origin, sequenced in a study of preoperative IRX-2 immunotherapy in early breast cancer. Clones were read by immunoSEQ multiplex PCR, and TCRdb kept only the in-frame ones, dropping some. The table includes around 35,000 clones, roughly 96% detected once. Treatment indicated: preoperative locoregional IRX-2 cytokine immunotherapy. Sampling was performed from a patient treated with IRX-2 immunotherapy. Receptors were obtained from a human donor with breast cancer.

DNA for the CDR3: TGCGCCAGCAGCTTGGAGGCGGGGGACTATGGCTACACCTTC. Amino acids: CASSLEAGDYGYTF. The chain employs TRBV5-1 and TRBJ1-2; D perhaps matches TRBD1 (5 bases). In germline, CDR1 is SGHRS, CDR2 YFSETQ. There are 14 residues in the CDR3. The V gene lost 0 bases and the J gene lost 3 bases, with 9 bases spanning the gap.

The rearrangement uses TRBV7-9 and TRBJ2-7; D may be TRBD2 (6 bases). The CDR3 length is 16 residues. V was shortened by 0 bases and J by 3 bases, with 15 bases between the two germline ends. CDR1 and CDR2 (germline): SEHNR, FQNEAQ (reference sequence). The CDR3 DNA sequence: TGTGCCAGCAGCTTAGCGGCTAGCGTCTCCAGCTACGAGCAGTACTTC. This codes for CASSLAASVSSYEQYF.

The chain combines TRBV7-8 with TRBJ2-5; 9 bases map to TRBD2. The ends lost 5 bases at V and 5 bases at J; junction bases unmatched: 18. Per the germline V gene, CDR1 is SGHVS and CDR2 is FQNEAQ. This CDR3 contains 18 residues. CDR3 in amino acids: CASSLPRAGGGAGETQYF. The CDR3 DNA reads as TGTGCCAGCAGCCTACCCAGGGCGGGAGGGGGGGCAGGGGAGACCCAGTACTTC.

The chain joins TRBV11-2 to TRBJ1-1; maybe TRBD1 (5 bases). The CDR3 runs to 14 residues. V gave up 4 bases and J gave up 1 base, with 10 bases separating them. The germline V gene encodes CDR1 SGHAT and CDR2 FQNNGV. The CDR3 reads CASSSLQGNTEAFF. The CDR3 nucleotides read TGTGCCAGCAGCTCGCTGCAGGGGAACACTGAAGCTTTCTTT.

This chain joins TRBV13 and TRBJ2-7; D remains unclear. CDR3 length equals 13 residues. In germline, CDR1 is PRHDT, CDR2 FYEKMQ (reference sequence). Trimming removed 2 bases at V and 6 bases at J, with 11 bases between. DNA for the CDR3: TGTGCCAGCAGCTTAAGAATAGTCCGCGAGCAGTACTTC. Translated: CASSLRIVREQYF.

The sample holds one count of this clone. This chain uses TRBV5-1 with TRBJ1-6, with D unresolved. The CDR3 contains 15 residues. Germline lookup yields CDR1 SGHRS and CDR2 YFSETQ. V lost 0 bases to trimming and J lost 0 bases, with 4 bases between them. The CDR3 DNA sequence: TGCGCCAGCAGCTTGGGGAGCTCCTATAATTCACCCCTCCACTTT. Translation: CASSLGSSYNSPLHF.

The V call is TRBV7-3, the J call TRBJ1-1; 9 nucleotides align to TRBD1. CDR3 size: 17 residues. Trimming took 5 bases from V and 4 from J; bases not matched to a gene: 14. CDR1 and CDR2 from the germline V gene are SGHTA and FQGTGA. In DNA, the CDR3 is TGTGCCAGCAGCACCGCACCCGGGACAGGGACGAGCACTGAAGCTTTCTTT. The encoded protein is CASSTAPGTGTSTEAFF.

This clone was detected once. This chain joins TRBV21-1 and TRBJ2-1; the D segment call TRBD1 is taken from the table without a DNA check. TRBV21-1 corresponds to a pseudogene. CDR3 size: 15 residues. The CDR3 protein is CASSKGGTDYNEQFF. The CDR3 coding sequence is TGTGCCAGCAGCAAAGGCGGGACAGACTACAATGAGCAGTTCTTC.

On this clone itself: Additional DNA sequences in this sample encode the identical CDR3. This rearrangement joins TRBV4-1 to TRBJ1-1; D possibly corresponds to TRBD1 (5 bases). V was pared by 1 base and J by 1 base, with 10 bases between. The CDR3 contains 15 residues. Germline V gene data show CDR1 as MGHRA and CDR2 as YSYEKL. DNA of the CDR3: TGCGCCAGCAGCCAAGGTCACAGGAGGAACACTGAAGCTTTCTTT. This sequence encodes CASSQGHRRNTEAFF.

The chain is built from TRBV2 and TRBJ1-2; weak D call: TRBD1 (6 bases). Trimming took 7 bases from V and 7 from J, leaving 16 bases between them. Germline V gene data show CDR1 as SNHLY and CDR2 as FYNNEI. CDR3 length: 13 residues. CDR3 DNA sequence: TGTGCCAGCACCCCGGGGGCTCAGGGTGGCTACACCTTC. It translates to CASTPGAQGGYTF.

This rearrangement joins TRBV9 to TRBJ1-2; D possibly corresponds to TRBD1 (6 bases). Germline V gene sequence: CDR1 SGDLS, CDR2 YYNGEE. V dropped 4 bases and J dropped 11 bases, with 18 bases sitting between them. The CDR3 consists of 13 residues. The CDR3 here is CASSIGTSGRYTF. The CDR3 DNA reads as TGTGCCAGCAGCATAGGGACAAGCGGCCGATACACCTTC.

The CDR3 reads CASSSTGTPLHF. The CDR3, as DNA: TGTGCCAGCAGCTCCACCGGGACACCCCTCCACTTT. The V call is TRBV5-4, the J call TRBJ1-6, with D uncertain. The CDR3 totals 12 residues. Germline CDR1 SGHNT, CDR2 YYREEE (reference sequence). Trimming took 3 bases from V and 11 from J, leaving 9 bases between them.

V and J are TRBV6-5 and TRBJ2-7; 7 bases fit TRBD1. V was pared by 2 bases and J by 7 bases, with 8 bases of the junction left unmatched. Germline V lookup: CDR1 MNHEY, CDR2 SVGAGI. This CDR3 comprises 14 residues. The CDR3 DNA sequence: TGTGCCAGCAGTTACCACGGACAGGCAGGGGAGCAGTACTTC. Translating gives CASSYHGQAGEQYF.

The chain has TRBV29-1 and TRBJ2-1; D gene unclear. The CDR3 runs 9 residues. The ends were cut back, 1 base at V and 15 bases at J, with 7 bases in the middle. Germline CDR1 and CDR2: SQVTM and ANQGSEA. CDR3 in amino acids: CSVEAQPFF. CDR3 nucleotides: TGCAGCGTTGAAGCCCAGCCGTTCTTC.

Only one count was recorded for this clone. The J gene is TRBJ1-2, the V gene TRBV21-1; TRBD1 is taken as the D call from the table, unchecked against the DNA. TRBV21-1 is a documented pseudogene. CDR3 length: 10 residues. The CDR3, as DNA: TGTAGGGGACAGGAATACGGCTACACCTTC. It codes for CRGQEYGYTF.

V is TRBV19 and J is TRBJ1-2; TRBD1 might be the D (5 bases). Trimming shortened V by 3 bases and J by 4 bases, and 18 bases separated the two germline ends. From germline, CDR1 is LNHDA and CDR2 SQIVND (reference sequence). CDR3 length equals 16 residues. The CDR3 sequence is CASSMIRTQRSYGYTF. The CDR3 region has the DNA TGTGCCAGTAGTATGATTAGGACACAGCGTAGCTATGGCTACACCTTC.

This chain uses TRBV5-1 with TRBJ1-4, with 7 bases identical to TRBD1. The germline gives CDR1 SGHRS, CDR2 YFSETQ. The CDR3 loop spans 18 amino acids. V was pared by 2 bases and J by 0 bases, with 10 bases of the junction left unmatched. CDR3 coding DNA: TGCGCCAGCAGCTTTCGGGGACAGCGATATGCAACTAATGAAAAACTGTTTTTT. Translation gives CASSFRGQRYATNEKLFF.

For this clone: This specimen includes other DNA sequences encoding the same CDR3. The chain combines TRBV18 with TRBJ2-5, with D hard to call. Trimming cost V 2 bases and J 2 bases, with 6 bases left between them. CDR1 is KGHSH, CDR2 LQKENI, per germline. CDR3 length: 13 residues. This CDR3 reads CASSPGLQETQYF. The CDR3 nucleotides read TGTGCCAGCTCACCAGGGTTACAAGAGACCCAGTACTTC.

The chain employs TRBV7-3 and TRBJ2-3, with TRBD2 matching over 12 bases. CDR1 and CDR2 from the germline V gene are SGHTA and FQGTGA. CDR3 length: 16 amino acids. With 0 bases clipped from V and 6 bases from J, the junction kept 4 bases outside the gene matches. The CDR3 here is CASSLTTSGSSDTQYF. The CDR3 DNA sequence: TGTGCCAGCAGCTTAACGACTAGCGGGAGTTCTGATACGCAGTATTTT.

This clone appeared a single time. The gene calls are TRBV9 and TRBJ2-7, with TRBD2 as a possible D gene (5 bases). Germline CDR1 and CDR2: SGDLS and YYNGEE. Deletions cut 0 bases from V and 2 bases from J, with 15 bases between. The CDR3 is made up of 16 amino acids. The CDR3 spells CASSVVGGESTYEQYF. The CDR3 coding sequence is TGTGCCAGCAGCGTAGTAGGAGGAGAATCCACCTACGAGCAGTACTTC.

This sequence joins TRBV7-9 and TRBJ2-3; TRBD2 aligns across 9 bases. The CDR3 has 17 residues. Germline V gene lookup returns CDR1 SEHNR and CDR2 FQNEAQ (reference sequence). J was trimmed by 3 bases and V by 1 base; bases with no gene match: 8. In DNA form, the CDR3 reads TGTGCCAGCAGCTTAGGACGAGCTAGCGGGGCTACAGATACGCAGTATTTT. It translates to CASSLGRASGATDTQYF.

The chain combines TRBV28 with TRBJ1-5, with no clear D. V dropped 2 bases and J dropped 3 bases, with 8 bases sitting between them. Per the germline V gene, CDR1 is MDHEN and CDR2 is SYDVKM. The CDR3 extends over 14 amino acids. CDR3 nucleotide sequence: TGTGCCAGCAGTTTACGCAGCGCCAATCAGCCCCAGCATTTT. Translated: CASSLRSANQPQHF.

The gene calls are TRBV7-9 and TRBJ2-5; TRBD1 matches 8 bases. CDR1 is SEHNR, CDR2 FQNEAQ, per germline (reference sequence). The CDR3 is made up of 17 amino acids. V gave up 1 base and J gave up 1 base; unmatched junction bases: 8. The CDR3 spells CASSLGTGKGFQETQYF. The DNA for the CDR3 is TGTGCCAGCAGCTTAGGGACAGGGAAGGGGTTCCAAGAGACCCAGTACTTC.

The chain uses TRBV15 and TRBJ2-3, with 7 bases lining up with TRBD2. The CDR3 has 17 residues. Germline lookup yields CDR1 LNHNV and CDR2 YYDKDF (reference sequence). After removal of 3 bases from V and 0 bases from J, the junction contained 9 bases not matched to a gene. CDR3 nucleotide sequence: TGTGCCACCAGCAGTGGTCCGGGACTACTAAGCACAGATACGCAGTATTTT. Translated, it gives CATSSGPGLLSTDTQYF.

The table lists this clone with a count of one. This chain uses TRBV7-9 with TRBJ2-7, with 7 bases identical to TRBD1. V trimming: 5 bases; J trimming: 0 bases; junction bases outside the gene matches: 4. This CDR3 spans 14 amino acids. Per germline, CDR1 SEHNR and CDR2 FQNEAQ (reference sequence). For the CDR3, the DNA is TGTGCCAGCAGCCCAGGGGGATCCTCCTACGAGCAGTACTTC. It encodes CASSPGGSSYEQYF.

Notes on this clone: The junction and the germline gene differ at one end; a read error may be behind it. The V gene is TRBV7-7, the J gene TRBJ2-5; tentatively, D is TRBD1 (6 bases). The germline CDR1 and CDR2 sequences are SSHAT and FNYEAQ (reference sequence). CDR3 length: 14 amino acids. This chain's CDR3 is CASSLSPGEETQYF. DNA of the CDR3: TGTGCTAGCAGCTTATCTCCAGGGGAAGAGACCCAGTACTTC.

This clone was detected once. The chain uses TRBV13 and TRBJ1-4, with 7 bases matching TRBD1. V trimming: 0 bases; J trimming: 3 bases; junction bases outside the gene matches: 10. CDR3 size: 18 residues. The germline V gene encodes CDR1 PRHDT and CDR2 FYEKMQ (reference sequence). This CDR3 reads CASSLGLDRVRPNEKLFF. CDR3 in DNA: TGTGCCAGCAGCTTAGGGCTCGACAGGGTGAGGCCTAATGAAAAACTGTTTTTT.

The chain uses TRBV27 and TRBJ2-7; 12 nucleotides line up with TRBD2. Germline V gene sequence: CDR1 MNHEY, CDR2 SMNVEV (reference sequence). V lost 5 bases and J lost 5; bases outside the gene matches: 7. The CDR3 runs to 15 residues. For the CDR3, the DNA is TGTGCCAGCAGTACTCTAGCGGGAGGGTTTGACGAGCAGTACTTC. Protein: CASSTLAGGFDEQYF.

The rearrangement joins TRBV1 to TRBJ2-6; TRBD2 reflects the table's D call only, with no check against the DNA. TRBV1 is shown as a pseudogene. The CDR3 runs 16 residues. The CDR3 here is CTSSQVAEHGANVLTF. The CDR3 DNA follows: TGCACCAGCAGCCAAGTAGCTGAACATGGGGCCAACGTCCTGACTTTC.

V and J are TRBV2 and TRBJ1-5; D uncertain. Trimming pared 3 bases from V and 4 bases from J, leaving 13 bases between. The CDR3 runs to 15 residues. Germline V CDR1 and CDR2: SNHLY, FYNNEI. CDR3 residues: CASSDGRNSNQPQHF. The CDR3 bases are TGTGCCAGCAGTGACGGGCGGAACTCGAATCAGCCCCAGCATTTT. Full variable domain (rest looked up from reference TRBV2 and TRBJ1-5): EPEVTQTPSHQVTQMGQEVILRCVPISNHLYFYWYRQILGQKVEFLVSFYNNEISEKSEIFDDQFSVERPDGSNFTLKIRSTKLEDSAMYFCASSDGRNSNQPQHFGDGTRLSIL.